These T cell receptor beta chains were read from a single sample in a study of blood T cell repertoires in COVID-19. Measured with immunoSEQ multiplex PCR; TCRdb has only the in-frame clones, and not every one. Among about 150,000 clones listed, roughly 83% were seen once. Source material: peripheral blood. Source of these receptors: a woman aged 60-70 years with acute or convalescent COVID-19. Each CDR3 is given without its conserved first and last residue. Fields, in order: clone size, CDR3 length, V gene, CDR3 protein. The listing skips clone size in some rows; elsewhere it reads once, few, many or a size class.

clone_size: -
cdr3_length: 12
v_call: TRBV7-9
cdr3_aa: ASSLGGTNSPLH

clone_size: few
cdr3_length: 13
v_call: TRBV5-8
cdr3_aa: ASSSIRGADQPQH

clone_size: -
cdr3_length: 11
v_call: TRBV7-9
cdr3_aa: ASKAGGGEKLF

clone_size: few
cdr3_length: 13
v_call: TRBV6-2/TRBV6-3
cdr3_aa: ASSHAGSGANVLT

clone_size: -
cdr3_length: 16
v_call: TRBV7-9
cdr3_aa: ASSRVTDWFQVDQPQH

clone_size: -
cdr3_length: 12
v_call: TRBV19
cdr3_aa: ASSSVPRTYEQY

clone_size: -
cdr3_length: 13
v_call: TRBV3-1/TRBV3-2
cdr3_aa: ASSQQGGGANVLT

clone_size: -
cdr3_length: 11
v_call: TRBV19
cdr3_aa: ASKQDRARGYT

clone_size: -
cdr3_length: 14
v_call: TRBV7-9
cdr3_aa: ASSLELRQGGHEQY

clone_size: -
cdr3_length: 12
v_call: TRBV24-1
cdr3_aa: ATSDSAGPYGYT

clone_size: -
cdr3_length: 15
v_call: TRBV28
cdr3_aa: ASSLAAVLYHYNEQF

clone_size: -
cdr3_length: 15
v_call: TRBV19
cdr3_aa: ASTPPGGKGPITEAF

clone_size: once
cdr3_length: 14
v_call: TRBV5-4
cdr3_aa: ASSWWTSGLQDTQY

clone_size: -
cdr3_length: 15
v_call: TRBV28
cdr3_aa: ASRPTSGGIAKNIQY

clone_size: -
cdr3_length: 12
v_call: TRBV3-1/TRBV3-2
cdr3_aa: ASSLTGTNSPLH

clone_size: -
cdr3_length: 11
v_call: TRBV24-1
cdr3_aa: ATSDSTTDTQY

clone_size: -
cdr3_length: 12
v_call: TRBV7-3
cdr3_aa: ASSSSRVNTEAF

clone_size: -
cdr3_length: 13
v_call: TRBV9
cdr3_aa: ASSGRQGKNSPLH

clone_size: -
cdr3_length: 12
v_call: TRBV5-4
cdr3_aa: ASARRGYSYEQY

clone_size: -
cdr3_length: 14
v_call: TRBV6-1
cdr3_aa: ASSEGSLGQGYGYT

clone_size: -
cdr3_length: 13
v_call: TRBV5-4
cdr3_aa: ASSFGTVSGNTIY

clone_size: -
cdr3_length: 11
v_call: TRBV19
cdr3_aa: ASSMTSTDTQY

clone_size: -
cdr3_length: 12
v_call: TRBV11-1
cdr3_aa: ASSLGTSPDAQY

clone_size: -
cdr3_length: 10
v_call: TRBV6-2/TRBV6-3
cdr3_aa: ASSETAYEQY

clone_size: -
cdr3_length: 12
v_call: TRBV9
cdr3_aa: ASSVTTNTGELF

clone_size: -
cdr3_length: 14
v_call: TRBV4-1
cdr3_aa: ASSQDGKTGWETQY